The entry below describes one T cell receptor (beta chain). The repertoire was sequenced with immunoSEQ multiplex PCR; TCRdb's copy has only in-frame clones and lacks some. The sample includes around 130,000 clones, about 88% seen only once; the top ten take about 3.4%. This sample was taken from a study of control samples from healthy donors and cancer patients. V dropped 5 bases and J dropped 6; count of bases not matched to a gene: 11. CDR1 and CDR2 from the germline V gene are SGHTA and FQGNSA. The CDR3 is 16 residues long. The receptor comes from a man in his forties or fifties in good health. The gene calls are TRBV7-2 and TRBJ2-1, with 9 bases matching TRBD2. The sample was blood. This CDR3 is CASSQSSGGKINEQFF. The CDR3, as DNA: TGTGCCAGCAGCCAATCCAGCGGGGGGAAAATCAATGAGCAGTTCTTC.